This T cell receptor (beta chain) was recovered during a study of blood T cell repertoires in COVID-19. As for the study in general: Both acute and convalescent COVID-19 samples were obtained from the United States, Italy and Spain. The cDNA or gDNA used as material had been derived from T cells, B-cell-depleted T cells, or PBMCs.

Germline CDR1 reads SEHNR; CDR2 reads FQNEAQ (reference sequence). The CDR3 length is 14 residues. Trimming removed 1 base at V and 3 bases at J, with 10 bases between. Authors' processing steps: For nucleated cells, counts were estimated from reference gene primer amplification. The assay was immunoSEQ multiplex PCR, and TCRdb's table has in-frame clones only and misses some. V, J and clone size reflect that table, while D and trimming were determined from the DNA. The table has about 63,000 clones, around 80% seen once. The TCR was taken from a human donor in a cohort sampled during active COVID-19. The sequenced sample consisted of peripheral blood. The genes are TRBV7-9 and TRBJ2-7; a weak D match, TRBD2 (7 bases). CDR3 nucleotides: TGTGCCAGCAGCTTAGAGGGGGGGATCTACGAGCAGTACTTC. Translating it yields CASSLEGGIYEQYF. Complete variable domain (other parts from reference TRBV7-9 and TRBJ2-7): DTGVSQNPRHKITKRGQNVTFRCDPISEHNRLYWYRQTLGQGPEFLTYFQNEAQLEKSRLLSDRFSAERPKGSFSTLEIQRTEQGDSAMYLCASSLEGGIYEQYFGPGTRLTVT.